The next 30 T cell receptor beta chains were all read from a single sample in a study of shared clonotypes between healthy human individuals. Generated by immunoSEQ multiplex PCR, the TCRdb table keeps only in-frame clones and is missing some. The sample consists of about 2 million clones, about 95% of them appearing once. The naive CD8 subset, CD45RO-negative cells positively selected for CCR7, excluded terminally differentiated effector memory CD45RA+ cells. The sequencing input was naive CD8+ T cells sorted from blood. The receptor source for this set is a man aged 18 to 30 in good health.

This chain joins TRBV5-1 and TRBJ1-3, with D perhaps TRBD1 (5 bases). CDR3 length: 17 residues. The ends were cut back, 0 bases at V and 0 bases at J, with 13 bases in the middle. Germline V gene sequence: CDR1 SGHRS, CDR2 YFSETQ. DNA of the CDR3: TGCGCCAGCAGCTTGGCAGTCCAGGGATTCTCTGGAAACACCATATATTTT. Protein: CASSLAVQGFSGNTIYF.

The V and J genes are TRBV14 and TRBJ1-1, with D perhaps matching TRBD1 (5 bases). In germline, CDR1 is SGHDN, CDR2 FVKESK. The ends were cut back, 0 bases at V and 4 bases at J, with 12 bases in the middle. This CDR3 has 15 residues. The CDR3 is CASSQEMGDPTEAFF. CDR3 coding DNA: TGTGCCAGCAGCCAAGAGATGGGGGACCCCACTGAAGCTTTCTTT.

The chain's CDR3 is CASSPGSDEKLFF. CDR3 DNA sequence: TGTGCCAGCAGCCCCGGGTCTGATGAAAAACTGTTTTTT. V is TRBV9 and J is TRBJ1-4; unclear D gene. Germline CDR1 SGDLS, CDR2 YYNGEE. Trimming removed 4 bases at V and 6 bases at J, with 10 bases between. The CDR3 extends over 13 amino acids. Full variable domain (remainder filled in from reference TRBV9 and TRBJ1-4): DSGVTQTPKHLITATGQRVTLRCSPRSGDLSVYWYQQSLDQGLQFLIQYYNGEERAKGNILERFSAQQFPDLHSELNLSSLELGDSALYFCASSPGSDEKLFFGSGTQLSVL.

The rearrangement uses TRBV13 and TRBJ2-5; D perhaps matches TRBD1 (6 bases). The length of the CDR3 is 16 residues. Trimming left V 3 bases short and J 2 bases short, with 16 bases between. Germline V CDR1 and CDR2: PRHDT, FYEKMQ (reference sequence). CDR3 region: CASSFIRPGDQETQYF. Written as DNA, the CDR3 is TGTGCCAGCAGCTTCATTAGACCAGGGGATCAAGAGACCCAGTACTTC.

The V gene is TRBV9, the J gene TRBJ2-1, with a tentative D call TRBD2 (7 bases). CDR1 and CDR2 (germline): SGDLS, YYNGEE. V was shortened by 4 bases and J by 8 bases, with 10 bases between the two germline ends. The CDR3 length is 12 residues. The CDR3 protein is CASSRGGDEQFF. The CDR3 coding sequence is TGTGCCAGCAGCCGAGGGGGGGATGAGCAGTTCTTC.

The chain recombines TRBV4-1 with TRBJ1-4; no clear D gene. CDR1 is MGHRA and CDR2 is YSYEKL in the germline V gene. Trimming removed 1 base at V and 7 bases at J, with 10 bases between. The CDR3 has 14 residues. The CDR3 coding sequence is TGCGCCAGCAGCCAAGTTGAGTTTGGTGAAAAACTGTTTTTT. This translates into CASSQVEFGEKLFF.

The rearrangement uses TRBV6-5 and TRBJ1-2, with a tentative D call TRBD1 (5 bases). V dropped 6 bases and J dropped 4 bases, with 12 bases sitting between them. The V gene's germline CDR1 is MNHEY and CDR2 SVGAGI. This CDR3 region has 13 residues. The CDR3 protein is CASSPDSFYGYTF. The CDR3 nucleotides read TGTGCCAGCAGCCCAGACAGCTTCTATGGCTACACCTTC.

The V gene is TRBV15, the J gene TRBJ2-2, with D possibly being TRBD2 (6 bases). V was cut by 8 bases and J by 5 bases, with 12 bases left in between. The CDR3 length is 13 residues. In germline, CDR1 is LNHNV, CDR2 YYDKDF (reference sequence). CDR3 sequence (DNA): TGTGCCACCGCGGCCCGGGGGACCGGGGAGCTGTTTTTT. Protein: CATAARGTGELFF.

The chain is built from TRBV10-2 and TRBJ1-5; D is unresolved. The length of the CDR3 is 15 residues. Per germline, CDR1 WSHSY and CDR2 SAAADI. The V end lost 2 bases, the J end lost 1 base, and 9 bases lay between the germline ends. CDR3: CASSEDGLSNQPQHF. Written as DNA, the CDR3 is TGCGCCAGCAGTGAGGACGGCTTAAGCAATCAGCCCCAGCATTTT.

The CDR3 coding sequence is TGTGCCAGCGGACTAGGGGCAATTCAGTACTTC. Translation: CASGLGAIQYF. The chain uses TRBV5-6 and TRBJ2-4; TRBD2 matches 7 bases. This CDR3 has 11 residues. V dropped 7 bases and J dropped 10; count of bases not matched to a gene: 5. The germline CDR1 and CDR2 sequences are SGHDT and YYEEEE. Filled out from reference TRBV5-6 and TRBJ2-4, the complete variable domain reads DAGVTQSPTHLIKTRGQQVTLRCSPKSGHDTVSWYQQALGQGPQFIFQYYEEEERQRGNFPDRFSGHQFPNYSSELNVNALLLGDSALYLCASGLGAIQYFGAGTRLSVL.

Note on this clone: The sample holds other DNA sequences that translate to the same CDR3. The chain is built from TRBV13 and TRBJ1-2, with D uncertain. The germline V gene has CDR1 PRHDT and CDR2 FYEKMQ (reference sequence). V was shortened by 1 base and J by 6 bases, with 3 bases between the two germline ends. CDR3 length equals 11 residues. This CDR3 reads CASSLEDGYTF. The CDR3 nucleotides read TGTGCCAGCAGCTTAGAGGATGGCTACACCTTC.

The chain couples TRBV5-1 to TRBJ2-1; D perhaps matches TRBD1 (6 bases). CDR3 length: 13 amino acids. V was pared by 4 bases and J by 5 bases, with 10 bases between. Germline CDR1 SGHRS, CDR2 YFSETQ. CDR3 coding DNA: TGCGCCAGCAGCCCCACAGGGAACAATGAGCAGTTCTTC. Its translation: CASSPTGNNEQFF.

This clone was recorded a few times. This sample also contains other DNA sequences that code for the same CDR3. The CDR3 protein is CAWSVQGNEQFF. The CDR3 nucleotides are TGTGCCTGGAGTGTACAGGGGAATGAGCAGTTCTTC. The J gene is TRBJ2-1, the V gene TRBV30; 7 nucleotides line up with TRBD1. Germline CDR1 reads GTSNPN; CDR2 reads SVGIG (reference sequence). The CDR3 loop spans 12 amino acids. The J segment lost 7 bases and the V segment lost 0 bases, leaving 0 bases of the junction unmatched.

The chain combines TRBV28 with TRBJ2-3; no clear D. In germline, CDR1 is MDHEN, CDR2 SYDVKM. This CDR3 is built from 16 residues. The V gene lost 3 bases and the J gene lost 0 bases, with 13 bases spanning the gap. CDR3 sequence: CASSFETESSTDTQYF. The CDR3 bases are TGTGCCAGCAGTTTCGAGACGGAATCTAGCACAGATACGCAGTATTTT.

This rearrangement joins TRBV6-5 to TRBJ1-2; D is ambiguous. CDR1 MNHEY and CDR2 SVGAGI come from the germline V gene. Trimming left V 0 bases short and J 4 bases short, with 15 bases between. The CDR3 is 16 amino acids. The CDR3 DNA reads TGTGCCAGCAGTTACTCGGTCGGGGAACTAGGCTATGGCTACACCTTC. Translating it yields CASSYSVGELGYGYTF.

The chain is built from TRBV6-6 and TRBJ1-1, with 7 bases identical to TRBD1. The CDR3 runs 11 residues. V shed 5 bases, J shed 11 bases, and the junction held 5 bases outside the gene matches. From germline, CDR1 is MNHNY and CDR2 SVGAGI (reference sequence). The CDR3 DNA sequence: TGTGCCAGCAGTAATACAGGGGTCGCTTTCTTT. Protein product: CASSNTGVAFF.

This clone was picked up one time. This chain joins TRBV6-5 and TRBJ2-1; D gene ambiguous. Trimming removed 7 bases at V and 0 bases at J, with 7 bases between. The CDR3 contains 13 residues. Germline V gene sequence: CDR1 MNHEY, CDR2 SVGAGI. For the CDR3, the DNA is TGTGCCAGCAAGAGCAGCTCCTACAATGAGCAGTTCTTC. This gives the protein CASKSSSYNEQFF.

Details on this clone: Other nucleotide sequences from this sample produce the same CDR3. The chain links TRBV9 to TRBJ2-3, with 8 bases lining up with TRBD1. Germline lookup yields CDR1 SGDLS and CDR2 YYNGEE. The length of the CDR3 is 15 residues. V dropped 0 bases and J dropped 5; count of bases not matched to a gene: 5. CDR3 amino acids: CASSVEGTGLDTQYF. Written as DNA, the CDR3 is TGTGCCAGCAGCGTAGAGGGGACAGGATTAGATACGCAGTATTTT.

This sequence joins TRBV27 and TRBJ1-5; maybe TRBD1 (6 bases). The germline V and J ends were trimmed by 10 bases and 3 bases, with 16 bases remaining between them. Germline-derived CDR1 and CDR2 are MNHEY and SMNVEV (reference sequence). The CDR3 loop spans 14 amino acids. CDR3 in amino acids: CATSPDSYNQPQHF. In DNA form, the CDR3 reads TGTGCCACCTCACCGGACAGCTACAATCAGCCCCAGCATTTT.

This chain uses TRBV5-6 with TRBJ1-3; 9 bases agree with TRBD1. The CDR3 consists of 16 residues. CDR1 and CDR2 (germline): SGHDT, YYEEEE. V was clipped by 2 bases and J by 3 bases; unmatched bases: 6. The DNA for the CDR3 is TGTGCCAGCAGCTTCGGGACAGGGTCATATGGAAACACCATATATTTT. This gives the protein CASSFGTGSYGNTIYF.

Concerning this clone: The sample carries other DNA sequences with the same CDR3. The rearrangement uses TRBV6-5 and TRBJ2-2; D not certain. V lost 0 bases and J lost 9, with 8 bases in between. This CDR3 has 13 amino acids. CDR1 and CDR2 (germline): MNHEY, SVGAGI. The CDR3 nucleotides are TGTGCCAGCAGTTACTCAGGTGGTAGGGAGCTGTTTTTT. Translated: CASSYSGGRELFF.

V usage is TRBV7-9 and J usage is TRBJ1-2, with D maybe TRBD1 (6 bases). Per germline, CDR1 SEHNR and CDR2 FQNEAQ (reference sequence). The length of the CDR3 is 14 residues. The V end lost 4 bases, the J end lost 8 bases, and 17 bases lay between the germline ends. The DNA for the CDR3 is TGTGCCAGCAGCTCTCATCCAGGGGCGCTGGGCTACACCTTC. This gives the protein CASSSHPGALGYTF.

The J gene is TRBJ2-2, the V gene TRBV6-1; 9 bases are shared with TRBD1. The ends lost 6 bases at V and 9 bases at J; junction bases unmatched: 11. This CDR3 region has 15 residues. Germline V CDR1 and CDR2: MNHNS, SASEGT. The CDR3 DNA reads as TGTGCCAGCAGCGAGGACAGGGGAGTGGGTAGGGAGCTGTTTTTT. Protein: CASSEDRGVGRELFF.

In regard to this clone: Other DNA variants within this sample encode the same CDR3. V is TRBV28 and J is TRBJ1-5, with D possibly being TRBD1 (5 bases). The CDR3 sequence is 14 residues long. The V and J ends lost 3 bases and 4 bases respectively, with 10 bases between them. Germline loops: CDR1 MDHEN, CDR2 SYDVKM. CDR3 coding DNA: TGTGCCAGCAGTTTGGGCGGGGCGAATCAGCCCCAGCATTTT. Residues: CASSLGGANQPQHF. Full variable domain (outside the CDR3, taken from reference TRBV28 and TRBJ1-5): DVKVTQSSRYLVKRTGEKVFLECVQDMDHENMFWYRQDPGLGLRLIYFSYDVKMKEKGDIPEGYSVSREKKERFSLILESASTNQTSMYLCASSLGGANQPQHFGDGTRLSIL.

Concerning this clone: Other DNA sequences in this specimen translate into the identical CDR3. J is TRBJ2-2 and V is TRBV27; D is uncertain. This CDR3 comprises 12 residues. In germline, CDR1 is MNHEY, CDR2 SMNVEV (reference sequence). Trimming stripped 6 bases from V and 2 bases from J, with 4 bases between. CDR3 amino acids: CASRGNTGELFF. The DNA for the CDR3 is TGTGCCAGCAGAGGTAACACCGGGGAGCTGTTTTTT.

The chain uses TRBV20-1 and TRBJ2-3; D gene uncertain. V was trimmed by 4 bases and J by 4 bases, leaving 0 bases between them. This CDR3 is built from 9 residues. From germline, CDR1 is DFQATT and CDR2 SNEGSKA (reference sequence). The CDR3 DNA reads TGCAGTGCTACAGATACGCAGTATTTT. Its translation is CSATDTQYF.

CDR3 in amino acids: CASSLGTGTEKLFF. Here the CDR3 DNA reads TGTGCCAGCAGCTTAGGGACAGGGACTGAAAAACTGTTTTTT. The chain recombines TRBV7-9 with TRBJ1-4, with 8 bases lining up with TRBD1. J was trimmed by 7 bases and V by 1 base; bases with no gene match: 2. The germline V gene has CDR1 SEHNR and CDR2 FQNEAQ (reference sequence). The CDR3 contains 14 residues.

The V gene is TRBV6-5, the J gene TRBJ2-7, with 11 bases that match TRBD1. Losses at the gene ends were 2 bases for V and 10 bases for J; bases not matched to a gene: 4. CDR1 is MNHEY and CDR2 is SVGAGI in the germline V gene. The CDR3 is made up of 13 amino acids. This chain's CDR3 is CASSYGTGGAQYF. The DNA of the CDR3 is TGTGCCAGCAGTTACGGGACAGGGGGGGCTCAGTACTTC.

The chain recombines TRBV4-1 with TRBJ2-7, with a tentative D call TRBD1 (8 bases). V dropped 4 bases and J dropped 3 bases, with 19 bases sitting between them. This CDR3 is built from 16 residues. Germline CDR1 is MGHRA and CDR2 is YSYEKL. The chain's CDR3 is CASSPQGGFNHYEQYF. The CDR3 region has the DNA TGCGCCAGCAGCCCACAGGGGGGGTTTAACCACTACGAGCAGTACTTC.

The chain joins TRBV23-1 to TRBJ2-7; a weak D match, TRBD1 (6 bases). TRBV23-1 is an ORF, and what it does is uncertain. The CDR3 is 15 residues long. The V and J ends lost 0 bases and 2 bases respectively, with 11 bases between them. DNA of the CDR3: TGCGCCAGCAGTCAATCGCGACAGGAGGCCTACGAGCAGTACTTC. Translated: CASSQSRQEAYEQYF.